This T cell receptor beta chain was retrieved from a study of blood T cell repertoires in COVID-19. Germline CDR1 and CDR2: ENHRY and SYGVKD. CDR3 length: 13 amino acids. Germline trimming cut 11 bases from V and 5 bases from J; bases unmatched to any gene: 4. Under the authors' procedure: Estimation of nucleated cell counts relied on the amplification of reference gene primers. Sequencing was performed with immunoSEQ multiplex PCR; in TCRdb, only in-frame clones are kept and a portion is missing. V, J and clone size reflect that table, while D and trimming were determined from the DNA. In the table there are approximately 210,000 clones, roughly four fifths of which are singletons.

The chain has TRBV10-3 and TRBJ2-2; TRBD2 matches at 11 bases. The receptor was isolated from a woman older than 75 with COVID-19, enrolled during active disease. The sequenced material came from peripheral blood. The CDR3 region is CALLAGATGELFF. The CDR3 nucleotides read TGTGCCCTACTAGCGGGGGCTACCGGGGAGCTGTTTTTT.